The 27 T cell receptor beta chains below were found in one sample sequenced in a study of tumor-infiltrating lymphocytes in primary liver carcinoma (dated by TCRdb to 2016 to 2017). Sequencing instrument: Illumina HiSeq 2500. Starting from around 500 ng total RNA, TCRbeta-specific cDNA was produced by reverse transcription with a constant-region primer and ProtoScript II reverse transcriptase. The TCRbeta libraries were prepared through three rounds of nested multiplex PCR following a slightly modified ARM-PCR procedure. The first two PCR rounds used multiplex TRBV1-TRBV30 forward primers with a Cbeta reverse primer, each for about 9 cycles. In-frame beta chains were kept once TCRdb had trimmed the public reads at Q25 with fastp and called clones with MiXCR. One record per CDR3 amino acid sequence lists the most common genes and DNA. The sample table contains roughly 48,000 distinct CDR3 sequences; only one count was recorded for about 68% of them. The top ten hold more than 25% of the sample.

Total RNA and DNA were co-extracted from roughly 18-30 mg of bulk tissue with the AllPrep DNA/RNA mini kit, without cell sorting. Sample: liver tumor tissue from sampling region 3. Reading the label with the study, this specimen's cell subset or site is: tumor region T3, left-lateral pole. The source is a man between 40 and 49 years old with primary liver carcinoma and hepatitis B virus infection.

In its sample, this clonotype was seen many times. The conserved closing phenylalanine or tryptophan is absent in this CDR3, likely reflecting a read error. CDR3 DNA: TGTGCCAGTAACCGGGACAGGGGCTACGAGCAGTACCTC. This translates into CASNRDRGYEQYL. The rearrangement joins TRBV6-5 to TRBJ2-7, with TRBD1 matching 10 bases. The CDR3 extends over 13 amino acids. Germline loops: CDR1 MNHEY, CDR2 SVGAGI. The J segment lost 3 bases and the V segment lost 9 bases, leaving 5 bases of the junction unmatched.

Note on this clonotype: A single base separates this from a much larger clone, so it may be a read error. This chain links TRBV9 with TRBJ2-2, with a weak D call TRBD1 (5 bases). The length of the CDR3 is 15 residues. Germline V CDR1 and CDR2: SGDLS, YYNGEE. With 7 bases removed from V and 2 bases from J, the gap between germline ends came to 15 bases. In DNA form, the CDR3 reads TGTGCCAGCGGGGATCCACAGGACAACACCGGGGAGCTGTTTTTT. Its translation: CASGDPQDNTGELFF.

This chain connects TRBV6-5 to TRBJ2-1, with D possibly TRBD2 on 5 matching bases. The CDR3 is 14 amino acids. The germline V gene encodes CDR1 MNHEY and CDR2 SVGAGI. Trimming left V 5 bases short and J 15 bases short, with 23 bases between. The CDR3 loop is CASSPSPEGSIGFF. In nucleotides, the CDR3 is TGTGCCAGCAGTCCCTCTCCAGAGGGTTCAATTGGGTTCTTC.

A note on this clonotype: One end of the junction fails to match germline, which may point to a read error. The genes are TRBV7-3 and TRBJ1-1; no firm D call. This CDR3 contains 13 residues. CDR1 SGHTA and CDR2 FQGTGA come from the germline V gene. DNA of the CDR3: TGTACCAGCAGCTTAGCGGGGAACACTGAAGCTTTCTTT. This codes for CTSSLAGNTEAFF.

Many counts were recorded for this clonotype. With a much larger clone just one base away, this may be a read error. The chain recombines TRBV12-3 or TRBV12-4 with TRBJ2-1, with TRBD1 matching over 9 bases. The CDR3 spans 13 residues. The ends lost 7 bases at V and 7 bases at J; junction bases unmatched: 5. CDR3 amino acids: CASNTDRGNEQFF. The CDR3, as DNA: TGTGCCAGCAACACGGACAGGGGTAATGAGCAGTTCTTC.

About this clonotype itself: One junction end disagrees with the germline gene, perhaps due to a read error. J is TRBJ2-2 and V is TRBV4-1; D might be TRBD2 (5 bases). This CDR3 has 15 amino acids. CDR1 is MGHRA, CDR2 YSYEKL, per germline. The CDR3 protein is CASSLAGDVTGELSF. CDR3 coding DNA: TGCGCCAGCAGTCTAGCAGGAGATGTCACCGGTGAGCTGTCTTTT.

As regards this clonotype: Relative to the germline gene, one junction end is altered; a read error may explain this. J is TRBJ2-4 and V is TRBV29-1, with 7 bases identical to TRBD1. CDR3 size: 13 residues. The germline gives CDR1 SQVTM, CDR2 ANQGSEA. The CDR3 DNA is TGCAGCGGGAGACAGGGAGCCAAAAACATTCGGTACTTC. Protein sequence: CSGRQGAKNIRYF.

This clonotype was seen once. The CDR3 end shows no conserved phenylalanine or tryptophan, and so a read error is likely. This chain connects TRBV11-3 to TRBJ2-3; D unresolved. Germline V gives CDR1 SGHNT, CDR2 YENEEA. Trimming shortened V by 10 bases and J by 4 bases, and 15 bases separated the two germline ends. This CDR3 region has 13 residues. This chain's CDR3 is CANNWGEADTQYS. CDR3 bases: TGTGCCAACAACTGGGGTGAGGCAGATACGCAGTATTCT.

This rearrangement joins TRBV4-1 to TRBJ2-7; 9 bases fit TRBD2. Unmatched junction bases numbered 21, after V lost 4 bases and J lost 5 bases. From germline, CDR1 is MGHRA and CDR2 YSYEKL. The CDR3 length is 19 residues. The CDR3 sequence: CASSPSGRLAVVGLDEQYF. CDR3 in DNA: TGCGCCAGCAGCCCATCAGGCCGACTAGCGGTAGTCGGGCTCGACGAGCAGTACTTC.

The rearrangement joins TRBV5-5 to TRBJ2-5; D possibly corresponds to TRBD1 (5 bases). V lost 4 bases to trimming and J lost 10 bases, with 20 bases between them. Germline V gene lookup returns CDR1 SGHKS and CDR2 YYEKEE (reference sequence). The CDR3 length is 14 residues. The DNA for the CDR3 is TGTGCCAGCAGCCCCCGACAGTTCCAAAAGATCCAGTACTTC. Its protein is CASSPRQFQKIQYF.

Remarks on this clonotype: One end of the junction does not line up with germline, which may come from a read error. The chain couples TRBV6-6 to TRBJ2-1, with 8 nucleotides matching TRBD2. The CDR3 has 18 amino acids. CDR1 is MNHNY, CDR2 SVGAGI, per germline (reference sequence). The CDR3 sequence: CASSYSTIAGRAYNEQFF. The CDR3 bases are TGTGCCAGTAGTTACTCCACTATAGCGGGAAGGGCCTACAATGAGCAGTTCTTC.

Concerning this clonotype itself: A read error may account for a junction end that differs from germline. The chain is built from TRBV29-1 and TRBJ2-1, with 10 nucleotides matching TRBD2. The CDR3 is made up of 15 amino acids. CDR1 SQVTM and CDR2 ANQGSEA come from the germline V gene. CDR3 sequence reads: CNVGNLAGVYDGQFF. CDR3 in DNA: TGCAACGTTGGCAACCTAGCGGGAGTGTACGATGGGCAGTTCTTC.

This clonotype was seen repeatedly, ten times or more. The genes are TRBV5-1 and TRBJ2-5; TRBD2 matches 8 bases. From germline, CDR1 is SGHRS and CDR2 YFSETQ. Germline trimming cut 1 base from V and 5 bases from J; bases unmatched to any gene: 4. The CDR3 sequence is 14 residues long. In nucleotides, the CDR3 is TGCGCCAGCAGCTTGACGGGAGGGCCGGAGACCCAGTACTTC. This translates into CASSLTGGPETQYF.

This clonotype was found a few times. A much larger clone differs by one base, so this may be a read error. The chain uses TRBV5-4 and TRBJ2-1, with 15 nucleotides matching TRBD2. Per germline, CDR1 SGHNT and CDR2 YYREEE (reference sequence). CDR3 length: 17 residues. The chain's CDR3 is CASSPGLAGGINNEEFF. The CDR3 DNA reads as TGTGCCAGCAGCCCTGGACTAGCGGGAGGGATAAACAATGAGGAGTTCTTC.

To note about this clonotype: Because the CDR3 is missing its conserved closing phenylalanine or tryptophan, this is likely a read error. J is TRBJ1-2 and V is TRBV29-1; tentatively, D is TRBD1 (6 bases). Germline assignment: CDR1 SQVTM and CDR2 ANQGSEA. The CDR3 is made up of 12 amino acids. Deletions cut 7 bases from V and 10 bases from J, with 19 bases between. The CDR3 DNA sequence: TGCAGCGCTCCAGACCTAACAGGGACCTACACCATC. It specifies CSAPDLTGTYTI.

Turning to this clonotype: A junction boundary mismatches the germline segment, possibly from a read error. The chain employs TRBV29-1 and TRBJ2-3; tentatively, D is TRBD2 (5 bases). In germline, CDR1 is SQVTM, CDR2 ANQGSEA. This CDR3 spans 10 amino acids. The CDR3 sequence is CSVEAHLQYF. In nucleotides, the CDR3 is TGTAGCGTTGAAGCGCATCTTCAGTATTTT.

This clonotype was recorded at least ten times. V and J are TRBV10-1 and TRBJ2-5; D may match TRBD1 or TRBD2 (5 bases each). The CDR3 extends over 15 amino acids. Germline V CDR1 and CDR2: WNHNN, SYGVQD (reference sequence). V lost 3 bases, J lost 5 bases, and 16 bases lay in between. The CDR3 sequence: CASSERDGPRETQYF. Here the CDR3 DNA reads TGCGCCAGCAGTGAAAGGGACGGCCCCAGGGAGACCCAGTACTTC.

On this clonotype: One end of the junction fails to match germline, which may point to a read error. The rearrangement links TRBV28 to TRBJ1-5; D might be TRBD1 (6 bases). The CDR3 loop spans 14 amino acids. Germline loops: CDR1 MDHEN, CDR2 SYDVKM. The CDR3, as DNA: TGTGCCAGCGGCAATATCAGGGGCAATCAGCCCAAGCATTTC. Translated: CASGNIRGNQPKHF.

The sample holds one count of this clonotype. Mismatch with germline at one junction end may stem from a read error. The J gene is TRBJ2-7, the V gene TRBV13; D is perhaps TRBD1 (5 bases). Germline lookup yields CDR1 PRHDT and CDR2 FYEKMQ (reference sequence). This CDR3 has 11 residues. The CDR3 loop is CASSYNREQYF. In DNA form, the CDR3 reads TGTGCTAGCAGCTACAACAGGGAGCAGTACTTC.

The chain couples TRBV29-1 to TRBJ1-1; D not resolved. CDR1 is SQVTM, CDR2 ANQGSEA, per germline. Between the trimmed V and J ends, which lost 5 bases and 0 bases, there was a span of 10 bases. This CDR3 spans 13 amino acids. The CDR3 region is CSVQQALNTEAFF. For the CDR3, the DNA is TGCAGCGTTCAACAAGCCCTGAACACTGAAGCTTTCTTT.

Only a few counts were recorded for this clonotype. The conserved closing phenylalanine or tryptophan is absent in this CDR3, likely reflecting a read error. This rearrangement joins TRBV11-2 to TRBJ2-7, with D perhaps TRBD1 (6 bases). The CDR3 has 17 residues. Germline-derived CDR1 and CDR2 are SGHAT and FQNNGV. The CDR3 sequence is CVSSLDFGTPSSYEQYI. The CDR3 DNA follows: TGTGTCAGCAGTTTAGACTTCGGGACACCCAGCTCCTACGAGCAGTACATC.

On this clonotype: One junction end does not reproduce the germline sequence, and a read error may be involved. This chain's CDR3 is CASNLNDAYDRFF. CDR3 nucleotides: TGTGCCAGCAACTTAAATGATGCCTATGATCGGTTCTTC. The rearrangement joins TRBV11-2 to TRBJ2-1; the D is unclear. This CDR3 has 13 amino acids. In germline, CDR1 is SGHAT, CDR2 FQNNGV. The whole variable domain, filled in from reference TRBV11-2 and TRBJ2-1, reads EAGVAQSPRYKIIEKRQSVAFWCNPISGHATLYWYQQILGQGPKLLIQFQNNGVVDDSQLPKDRFSAERLKGVDSTLKIQPAKLEDSAVYLCASNLNDAYDRFFGPGTRLTVL.

J is TRBJ1-1 and V is TRBV11-2; D gene ambiguous. The germline V gene encodes CDR1 SGHAT and CDR2 FQNNGV. The CDR3 has 14 residues. As DNA, the CDR3 is TGTGTCAGTAGCACAGCCGGTTCCGTAACCGAGGCTTTCTTT. Encoded protein: CVSSTAGSVTEAFF.

Concerning this clonotype: Compared with germline, one end of the junction differs, possibly owing to a read error. This rearrangement joins TRBV20-1 to TRBJ2-5, with D possibly TRBD2 on 6 matching bases. The CDR3 has 13 residues. From germline, CDR1 is DFQATT and CDR2 SNEGSKA (reference sequence). The CDR3 sequence is CSAVRDFQEIQYF. As DNA, the CDR3 is TGCAGTGCTGTCCGGGACTTCCAAGAGATCCAGTACTTC.

A remark on this clonotype: Its ends do not fully match the called genes, so a read error is possible. V and J are TRBV29-1 and TRBJ2-1; D remains ambiguous. This CDR3 contains 13 residues. Germline V lookup: CDR1 SQVTM, CDR2 ANQGSEA. In DNA, the CDR3 is TGCAGCGTCCGTGGCGGTACCTACATTGAGCAGTTCTTC. Its protein is CSVRGGTYIEQFF.

Concerning this clonotype: Germline and junction disagree at one end, which may indicate a read error. The chain joins TRBV25-1 to TRBJ2-2, with 8 bases that match TRBD1. This CDR3 spans 16 amino acids. The germline V gene has CDR1 MGHDK and CDR2 SYGVNS. In nucleotides, the CDR3 is TGTACCAGCAGTGACAGGGGACCACGCCACACCGGGGAGCTGTTTTTT. Translation gives CTSSDRGPRHTGELFF. The full variable domain, completed using reference TRBV25-1 and TRBJ2-2, is EADIYQTPRYLVIGTGKKITLECSQTMGHDKMYWYQQDPGMELHLIHYSYGVNSTEKGDLSSESTVSRIRTEHFPLTLESARPSHTSQYLCTSSDRGPRHTGELFFGEGSRLTVL.

Comments on this clonotype: This may be a read error: a much more frequent sequence differs by one nucleotide. The J gene is TRBJ2-7, the V gene TRBV28; 9 bases line up with TRBD1. The germline V gene has CDR1 MDHEN and CDR2 SYDVKM. Trimming at V came to 2 bases and at J to 5 bases, leaving 4 bases not matched to a gene. The CDR3 covers 14 residues. The CDR3: CASSLNRGLHEQYF. CDR3 in DNA: TGTGCCAGCAGTTTAAACAGGGGGCTCCACGAGCAGTACTTC.